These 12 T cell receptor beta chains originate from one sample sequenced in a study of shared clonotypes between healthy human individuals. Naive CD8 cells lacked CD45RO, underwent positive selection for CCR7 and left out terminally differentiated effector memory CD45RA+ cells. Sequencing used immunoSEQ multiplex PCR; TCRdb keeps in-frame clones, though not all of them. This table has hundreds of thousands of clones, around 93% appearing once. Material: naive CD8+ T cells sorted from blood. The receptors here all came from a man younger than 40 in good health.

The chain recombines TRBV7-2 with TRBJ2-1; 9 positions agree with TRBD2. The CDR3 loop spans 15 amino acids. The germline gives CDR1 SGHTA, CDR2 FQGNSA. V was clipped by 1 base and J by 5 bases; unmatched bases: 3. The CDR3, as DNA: TGTGCCAGCAGCTTAGGGGCTAGCGGGAACAATGAGCAGTTCTTC. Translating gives CASSLGASGNNEQFF. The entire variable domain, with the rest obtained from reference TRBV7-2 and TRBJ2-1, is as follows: GAGVSQSPSNKVTEKGKDVELRCDPISGHTALYWYRQSLGQGLEFLIYFQGNSAPDKSGLPSDRFSAERTGGSVSTLTIQRTQQEDSAVYLCASSLGASGNNEQFFGPGTRLTVL.

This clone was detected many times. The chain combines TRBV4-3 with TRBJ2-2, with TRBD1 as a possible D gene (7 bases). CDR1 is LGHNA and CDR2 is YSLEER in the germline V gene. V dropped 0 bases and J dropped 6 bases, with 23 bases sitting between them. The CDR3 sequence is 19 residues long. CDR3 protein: CASSQDRVRGTDAAGELFF. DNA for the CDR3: TGCGCCAGCAGCCAAGATAGAGTCCGGGGGACAGACGCGGCCGGGGAGCTGTTTTTT.

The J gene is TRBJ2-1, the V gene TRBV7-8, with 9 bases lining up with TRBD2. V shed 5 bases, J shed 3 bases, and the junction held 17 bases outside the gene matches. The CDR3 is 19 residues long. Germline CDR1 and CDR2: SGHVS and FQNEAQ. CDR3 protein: CASSPILPWREGVYNEQFF. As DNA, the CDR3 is TGTGCCAGCAGCCCTATCCTCCCGTGGCGGGAGGGGGTCTACAATGAGCAGTTCTTC.

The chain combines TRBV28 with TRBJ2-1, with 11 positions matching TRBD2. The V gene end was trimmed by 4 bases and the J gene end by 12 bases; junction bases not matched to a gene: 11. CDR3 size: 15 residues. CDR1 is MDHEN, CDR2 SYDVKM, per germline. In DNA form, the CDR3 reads TGTGCCAGCAGTTCCTTAGCGGGAGGGCTTAATCCGCAGTTCTTC. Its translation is CASSSLAGGLNPQFF.

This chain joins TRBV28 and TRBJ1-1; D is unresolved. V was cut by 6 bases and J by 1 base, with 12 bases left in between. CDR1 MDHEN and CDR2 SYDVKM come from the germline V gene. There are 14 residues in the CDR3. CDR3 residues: CASRLVTENTEAFF. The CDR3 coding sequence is TGTGCCAGCAGACTTGTCACAGAGAACACTGAAGCTTTCTTT. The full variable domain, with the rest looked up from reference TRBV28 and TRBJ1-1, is DVKVTQSSRYLVKRTGEKVFLECVQDMDHENMFWYRQDPGLGLRLIYFSYDVKMKEKGDIPEGYSVSREKKERFSLILESASTNQTSMYLCASRLVTENTEAFFGQGTRLTVV.

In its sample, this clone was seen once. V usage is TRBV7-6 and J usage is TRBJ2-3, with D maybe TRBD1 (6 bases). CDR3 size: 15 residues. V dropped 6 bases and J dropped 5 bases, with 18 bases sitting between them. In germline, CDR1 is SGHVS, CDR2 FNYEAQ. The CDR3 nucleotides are TGTGCCAGCAGTAATAACAGGGTTGGTGGAGATACGCAGTATTTT. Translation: CASSNNRVGGDTQYF. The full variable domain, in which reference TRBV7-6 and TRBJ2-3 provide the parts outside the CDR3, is GAGVSQSPRYKVTKRGQDVALRCDPISGHVSLYWYRQALGQGPEFLTYFNYEAQQDKSGLPNDRFSAERPEGSISTLTIQRTEQRDSAMYRCASSNNRVGGDTQYFGPGTRLTVL.

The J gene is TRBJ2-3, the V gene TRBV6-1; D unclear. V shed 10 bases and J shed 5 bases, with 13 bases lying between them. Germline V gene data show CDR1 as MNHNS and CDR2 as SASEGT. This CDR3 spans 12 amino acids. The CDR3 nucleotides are TGTGCCACGGGTGGGGAAGTAGATACGCAGTATTTT. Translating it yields CATGGEVDTQYF.

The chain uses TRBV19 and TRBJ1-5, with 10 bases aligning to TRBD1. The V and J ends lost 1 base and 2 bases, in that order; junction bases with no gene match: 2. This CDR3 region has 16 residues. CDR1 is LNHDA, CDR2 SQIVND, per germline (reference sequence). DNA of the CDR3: TGTGCCAGTAGTATAGGGACAGGGGGGGGCAATCAGCCCCAGCATTTT. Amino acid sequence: CASSIGTGGGNQPQHF.

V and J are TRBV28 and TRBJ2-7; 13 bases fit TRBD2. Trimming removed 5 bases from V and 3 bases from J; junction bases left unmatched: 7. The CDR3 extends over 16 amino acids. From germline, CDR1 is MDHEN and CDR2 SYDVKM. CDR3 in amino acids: CASSRTSGSLIYEQYF. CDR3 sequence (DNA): TGTGCCAGCAGTCGGACTAGCGGGAGTCTAATCTACGAGCAGTACTTC.

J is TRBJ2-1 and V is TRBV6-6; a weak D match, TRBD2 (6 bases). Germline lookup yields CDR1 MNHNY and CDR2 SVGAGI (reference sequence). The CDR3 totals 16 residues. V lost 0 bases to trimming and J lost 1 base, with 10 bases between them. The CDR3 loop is CASSYSRELSYNEQFF. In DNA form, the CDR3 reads TGTGCCAGCAGTTACTCCCGGGAGCTTTCCTACAATGAGCAGTTCTTC.

The CDR3 sequence: CASRGPKETQYF. The CDR3 DNA reads as TGTGCCAGCAGGGGGCCAAAAGAGACCCAGTACTTC. The chain has TRBV4-2 and TRBJ2-5; D possibly corresponds to TRBD1 (5 bases). V was trimmed by 6 bases and J by 3 bases, leaving 8 bases between them. The CDR3 loop spans 12 amino acids. In germline, CDR1 is LGHNA, CDR2 YNFKEQ.

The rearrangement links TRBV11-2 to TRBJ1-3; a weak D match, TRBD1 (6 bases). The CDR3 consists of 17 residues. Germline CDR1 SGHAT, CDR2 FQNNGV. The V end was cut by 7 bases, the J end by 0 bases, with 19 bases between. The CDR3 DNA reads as TGTGCCAGCACCCATGGGGCGGGGGCGTCCTCTGGAAACACCATATATTTT. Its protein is CASTHGAGASSGNTIYF.